Presented here are 13 T cell receptor beta chains from one specimen sequenced in a study of OX40 agonist ivuxolimab in advanced cancers. Some clones are missing from TCRdb's copy, which holds only in-frame ones; the method was immunoSEQ multiplex PCR. The sample contains about 55,000 clones, over 75% of which appear only once. The starting material was CD4+ or CD8+ T cells sorted from blood, obtained in a trial of the OX40 agonist ivuxolimab. The receptor set was obtained from an adult with an advanced solid tumor such as melanoma, head and neck, liver or kidney cancer.

V and J are TRBV7-9 and TRBJ1-4; D uncertain. The germline V and J ends were trimmed by 4 bases and 6 bases, with 6 bases remaining between them. CDR1 is SEHNR, CDR2 FQNEAQ, per germline (reference sequence). The CDR3 covers 12 residues. CDR3 sequence (DNA): TGTGCCAGCAGCTACGCAGATGAAAAACTGTTTTTT. Amino acids: CASSYADEKLFF. The entire variable domain, with the rest obtained from reference TRBV7-9 and TRBJ1-4, is as follows: DTGVSQNPRHKITKRGQNVTFRCDPISEHNRLYWYRQTLGQGPEFLTYFQNEAQLEKSRLLSDRFSAERPKGSFSTLEIQRTEQGDSAMYLCASSYADEKLFFGSGTQLSVL.

V and J are TRBV5-1 and TRBJ1-6; TRBD1 aligns across 7 bases. From germline, CDR1 is SGHRS and CDR2 YFSETQ. The ends lost 4 bases at V and 9 bases at J; junction bases unmatched: 7. There are 14 residues in the CDR3. CDR3 region: CASSPDRVGSPLHF. CDR3 nucleotides: TGCGCCAGCAGCCCAGACAGGGTCGGTTCACCCCTCCACTTT.

V is TRBV2 and J is TRBJ2-7; TRBD1 matches 7 bases. CDR3 size: 12 residues. Germline-derived CDR1 and CDR2 are SNHLY and FYNNEI. Trimming removed 6 bases from V and 9 bases from J; junction bases left unmatched: 8. CDR3: CASRETGTGQYF. As DNA, the CDR3 is TGTGCCAGCAGAGAGACAGGGACCGGGCAGTACTTC.

This rearrangement joins TRBV7-9 to TRBJ1-4; D not certain. Looked up from germline, CDR1 is SEHNR and CDR2 is FQNEAQ (reference sequence). The CDR3 has 12 amino acids. Trimming left V 10 bases short and J 8 bases short, with 14 bases between. This CDR3 is CATGVGGEKLFF. As DNA, the CDR3 is TGTGCCACCGGGGTTGGTGGGGAAAAACTGTTTTTT.

The chain combines TRBV5-8 with TRBJ1-5; TRBD1 matches 8 bases. J was trimmed by 9 bases and V by 5 bases; bases with no gene match: 10. This CDR3 spans 14 amino acids. The germline V gene has CDR1 SGHTS and CDR2 YDEGEE. The CDR3 loop is CASRPRQGLGPQHF. The CDR3 nucleotides are TGTGCCAGCAGGCCCCGACAGGGGTTGGGGCCCCAGCATTTT.

The table lists this clone with a few counts. One end of the junction does not line up with germline, which may come from a read error. The chain employs TRBV4-2 and TRBJ2-7; 7 bases map to TRBD2. CDR1 and CDR2 from the germline V gene are LGHNA and YNFKEQ. The CDR3 runs to 12 residues. Written as DNA, the CDR3 is TGTGCCAGCAGCCAAAGGGGCGGGAGCCCGCTCTTC. Protein sequence: CASSQRGGSPLF.

The chain is built from TRBV5-1 and TRBJ2-1, with a tentative D call TRBD1 (6 bases). Germline values: CDR1 SGHRS, CDR2 YFSETQ. V lost 4 bases and J 5 bases, leaving 10 bases between the germline ends. This CDR3 comprises 13 residues. In DNA, the CDR3 is TGCGCCAGCAGCCCGGACAGCAACAATGAGCAGTTCTTC. This translates into CASSPDSNNEQFF. Complete variable domain (other parts from reference TRBV5-1 and TRBJ2-1): KAGVTQTPRYLIKTRGQQVTLSCSPISGHRSVSWYQQTPGQGLQFLFEYFSETQRNKGNFPGRFSGRQFSNSRSEMNVSTLELGDSALYLCASSPDSNNEQFFGPGTRLTVL.

The V and J genes are TRBV2 and TRBJ1-1; D is unclear. This CDR3 comprises 14 residues. Trimming pared 3 bases from V and 0 bases from J, leaving 8 bases between. The germline V gene has CDR1 SNHLY and CDR2 FYNNEI. CDR3 sequence reads: CASSERVLNTEAFF. CDR3 DNA: TGTGCCAGCAGTGAGCGGGTCCTGAACACTGAAGCTTTCTTT.

This clone was found once. The chain uses TRBV5-4 and TRBJ1-4; a weak D match, TRBD1 (5 bases). This CDR3 comprises 14 residues. The V end lost 0 bases, the J end lost 7 bases, and 10 bases lay between the germline ends. CDR1 SGHNT and CDR2 YYREEE come from the germline V gene (reference sequence). CDR3 in amino acids: CASSLDRGSEKLFF. The CDR3 nucleotides read TGTGCCAGCAGCTTGGATCGGGGGAGTGAAAAACTGTTTTTT.

V gene TRBV7-6 combines with J gene TRBJ1-1, with TRBD1 as a possible D gene (6 bases). CDR3 length equals 15 residues. V was clipped by 2 bases and J by 3 bases, with 13 bases between them. From germline, CDR1 is SGHVS and CDR2 FNYEAQ. The CDR3 sequence is CASSLTGNGDTEAFF. The CDR3 region has the DNA TGTGCCAGCAGCTTAACAGGGAACGGGGACACTGAAGCTTTCTTT.

The J gene is TRBJ2-7, the V gene TRBV7-6; 11 bases match TRBD2. The germline V gene has CDR1 SGHVS and CDR2 FNYEAQ. CDR3 length: 16 amino acids. V gave up 4 bases and J gave up 6 bases; unmatched junction bases: 11. The CDR3 coding sequence is TGTGCCAGCAGCTGGGAAGGGACTAGCGGATCGAGCGAGCAGTACTTC. Translating it yields CASSWEGTSGSSEQYF.

The V and J genes are TRBV28 and TRBJ1-4, with 10 bases matching TRBD1. The CDR3 sequence is 16 residues long. The junction had 11 bases not matched to a gene; V was cut back by 5 bases and J by 8 bases. Germline V lookup: CDR1 MDHEN, CDR2 SYDVKM. In DNA, the CDR3 is TGTGCCAGCAGTGAGACGACAGGGGGCGCACGCGAAAAACTGTTTTTT. It translates to CASSETTGGAREKLFF.

The chain couples TRBV30 to TRBJ2-2; maybe TRBD1 (5 bases). With 3 bases removed from V and 6 bases from J, the gap between germline ends came to 17 bases. The CDR3 spans 15 residues. Germline V gives CDR1 GTSNPN, CDR2 SVGIG (reference sequence). CDR3 residues: CAWRAQTATPGELFF. CDR3 nucleotide sequence: TGTGCCTGGAGAGCCCAGACAGCAACACCCGGGGAGCTGTTTTTT.